Included here is one T cell receptor (beta chain) sequence, with context. The data were obtained in a study of blood T cell repertoires in COVID-19. Whole-study context: Spain, Italy and the United States supplied samples that represented acute and convalescent COVID-19. The cDNA or gDNA used as material had been derived from T cells, B-cell-depleted T cells, or PBMCs.

As handled by the study authors: From reference gene primer amplification, estimates of nucleated cell counts were derived. Only in-frame clones appear in the TCRdb table, and some are missing; sequencing was by immunoSEQ multiplex PCR. V and J calls and clone size follow that table, whereas D and trimming were derived from the DNA. The data show roughly 120,000 clones, under 90% seen once. The CDR3 has 14 amino acids. V lost 4 bases to trimming and J lost 1 base, with 10 bases between them. In germline, CDR1 is SQVTM, CDR2 ANQGSEA. J is TRBJ1-4 and V is TRBV29-1, with D hard to call. The sample was peripheral blood. This receptor was identified in a woman aged 55-69 years with acute or convalescent COVID-19. CDR3 sequence reads: CSVARSGTNEKLFF. The CDR3 DNA reads TGCAGCGTTGCTCGGTCGGGAACTAATGAAAAACTGTTTTTT. The full variable domain, its missing parts supplied by reference TRBV29-1 and TRBJ1-4, is SAVISQKPSRDICQRGTSLTIQCQVDSQVTMMFWYRQQPGQSLTLIATANQGSEATYESGFVIDKFPISRPNLTFSTLTVSNMSPEDSSIYLCSVARSGTNEKLFFGSGTQLSVL.